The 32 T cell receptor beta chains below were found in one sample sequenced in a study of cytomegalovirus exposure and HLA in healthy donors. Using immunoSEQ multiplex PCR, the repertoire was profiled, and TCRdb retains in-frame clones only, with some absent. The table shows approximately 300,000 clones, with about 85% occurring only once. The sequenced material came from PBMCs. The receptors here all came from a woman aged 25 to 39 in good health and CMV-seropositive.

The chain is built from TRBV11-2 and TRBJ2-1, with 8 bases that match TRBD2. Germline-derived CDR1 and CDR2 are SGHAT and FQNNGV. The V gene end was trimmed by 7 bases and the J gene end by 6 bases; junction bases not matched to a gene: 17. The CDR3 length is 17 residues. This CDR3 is CASTQPGLAGLFNEQFF. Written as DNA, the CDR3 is TGTGCCAGCACCCAACCCGGACTAGCCGGTTTGTTCAATGAGCAGTTCTTC.

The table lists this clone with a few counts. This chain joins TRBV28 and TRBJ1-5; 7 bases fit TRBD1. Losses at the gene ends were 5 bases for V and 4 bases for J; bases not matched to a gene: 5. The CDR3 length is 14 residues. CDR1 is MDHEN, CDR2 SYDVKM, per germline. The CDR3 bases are TGTGCCAGCAGTCCCGGGACAGCTAATCAGCCCCAGCATTTT. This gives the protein CASSPGTANQPQHF.

The CDR3 loop reads CASRGTDLAGGSTDTQYF. In DNA form, the CDR3 reads TGTGCCAGCAGAGGGACAGACTTAGCGGGAGGAAGCACAGATACGCAGTATTTT. The chain employs TRBV2 and TRBJ2-3, with TRBD2 matching over 10 bases. The CDR3 spans 18 residues. J was trimmed by 0 bases and V by 6 bases; bases with no gene match: 12. From germline, CDR1 is SNHLY and CDR2 FYNNEI.

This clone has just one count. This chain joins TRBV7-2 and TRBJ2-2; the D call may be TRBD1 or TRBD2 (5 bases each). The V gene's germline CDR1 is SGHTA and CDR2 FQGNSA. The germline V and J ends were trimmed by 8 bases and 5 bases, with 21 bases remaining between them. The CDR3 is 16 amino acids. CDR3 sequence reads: CASGARDHPRTGELFF. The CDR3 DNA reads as TGTGCCAGCGGGGCCCGGGACCATCCTCGGACCGGGGAGCTGTTTTTT. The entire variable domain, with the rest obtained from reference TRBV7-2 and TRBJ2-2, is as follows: GAGVSQSPSNKVTEKGKDVELRCDPISGHTALYWYRQSLGQGLEFLIYFQGNSAPDKSGLPSDRFSAERTGGSVSTLTIQRTQQEDSAVYLCASGARDHPRTGELFFGEGSRLTVL.

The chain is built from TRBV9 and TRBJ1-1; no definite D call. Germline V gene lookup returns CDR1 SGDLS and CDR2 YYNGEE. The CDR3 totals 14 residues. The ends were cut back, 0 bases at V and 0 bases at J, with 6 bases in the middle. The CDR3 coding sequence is TGTGCCAGCAGCGTAGGGATAATGAACACTGAAGCTTTCTTT. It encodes CASSVGIMNTEAFF.

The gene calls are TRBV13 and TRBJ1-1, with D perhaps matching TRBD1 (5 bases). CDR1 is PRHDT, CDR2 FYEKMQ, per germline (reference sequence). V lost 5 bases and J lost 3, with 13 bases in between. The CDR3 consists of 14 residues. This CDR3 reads CASSIGTGDTEAFF. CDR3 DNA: TGTGCCAGCAGCATCGGGACGGGGGACACTGAAGCTTTCTTT.

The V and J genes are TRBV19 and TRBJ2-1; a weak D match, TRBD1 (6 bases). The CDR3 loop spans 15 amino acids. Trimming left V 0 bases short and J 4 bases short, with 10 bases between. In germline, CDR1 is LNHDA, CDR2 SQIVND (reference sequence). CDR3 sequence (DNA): TGTGCCAGTAGTATAGAGCCCAGGGGTTACAATGAGCAGTTCTTC. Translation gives CASSIEPRGYNEQFF.

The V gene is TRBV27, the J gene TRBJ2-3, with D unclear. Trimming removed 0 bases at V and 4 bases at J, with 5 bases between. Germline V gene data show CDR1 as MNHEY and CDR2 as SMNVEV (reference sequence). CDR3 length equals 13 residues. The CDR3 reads CASSLSWADTQYF. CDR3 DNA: TGTGCCAGCAGTTTATCGTGGGCAGATACGCAGTATTTT.

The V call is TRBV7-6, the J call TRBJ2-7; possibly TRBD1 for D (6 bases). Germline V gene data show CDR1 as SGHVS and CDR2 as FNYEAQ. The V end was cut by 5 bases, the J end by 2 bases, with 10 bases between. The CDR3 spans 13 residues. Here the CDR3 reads CASSAGQTYEQYF. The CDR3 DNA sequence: TGTGCCAGCAGCGCCGGACAGACCTACGAGCAGTACTTC. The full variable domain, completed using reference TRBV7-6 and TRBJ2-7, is GAGVSQSPRYKVTKRGQDVALRCDPISGHVSLYWYRQALGQGPEFLTYFNYEAQQDKSGLPNDRFSAERPEGSISTLTIQRTEQRDSAMYRCASSAGQTYEQYFGPGTRLTVT.

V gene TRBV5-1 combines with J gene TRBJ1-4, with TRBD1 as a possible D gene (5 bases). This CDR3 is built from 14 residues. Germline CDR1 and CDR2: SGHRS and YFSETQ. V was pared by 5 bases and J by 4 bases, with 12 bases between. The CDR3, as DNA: TGCGCCAGCAGTCCCGGGGGTCTTAATGAAAAACTGTTTTTT. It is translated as CASSPGGLNEKLFF.

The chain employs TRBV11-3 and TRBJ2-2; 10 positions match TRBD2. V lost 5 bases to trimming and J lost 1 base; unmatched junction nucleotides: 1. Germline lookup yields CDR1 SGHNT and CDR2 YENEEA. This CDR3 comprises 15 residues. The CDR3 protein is CASSVAGGNTGELFF. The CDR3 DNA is TGTGCCAGCAGCGTAGCGGGGGGGAACACCGGGGAGCTGTTTTTT. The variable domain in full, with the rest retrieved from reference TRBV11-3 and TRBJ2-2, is EAGVVQSPRYKIIEKKQPVAFWCNPISGHNTLYWYLQNLGQGPELLIRYENEEAVDDSQLPKDRFSAERLKGVDSTLKIQPAELGDSAVYLCASSVAGGNTGELFFGEGSRLTVL.

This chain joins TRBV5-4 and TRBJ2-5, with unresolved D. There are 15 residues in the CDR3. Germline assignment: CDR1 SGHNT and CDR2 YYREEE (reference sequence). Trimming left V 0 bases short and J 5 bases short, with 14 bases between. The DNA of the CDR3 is TGTGCCAGCAGCTTGGGACCCTCCAGTTGGGAGACCCAGTACTTC. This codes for CASSLGPSSWETQYF.

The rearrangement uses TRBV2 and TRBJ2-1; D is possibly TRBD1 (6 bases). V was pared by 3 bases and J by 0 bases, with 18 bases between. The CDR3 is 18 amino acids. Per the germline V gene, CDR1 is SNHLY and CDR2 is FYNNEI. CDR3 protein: CASSERTTGRSSYNEQFF. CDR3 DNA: TGTGCCAGCAGTGAGCGGACCACAGGGCGGAGCTCCTACAATGAGCAGTTCTTC.

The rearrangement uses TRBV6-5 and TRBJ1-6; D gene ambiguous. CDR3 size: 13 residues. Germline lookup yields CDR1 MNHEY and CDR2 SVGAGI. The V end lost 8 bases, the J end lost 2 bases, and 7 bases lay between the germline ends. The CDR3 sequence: CASQGTYNSPLHF. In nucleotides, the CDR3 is TGTGCCAGCCAAGGTACCTATAATTCACCCCTCCACTTT.

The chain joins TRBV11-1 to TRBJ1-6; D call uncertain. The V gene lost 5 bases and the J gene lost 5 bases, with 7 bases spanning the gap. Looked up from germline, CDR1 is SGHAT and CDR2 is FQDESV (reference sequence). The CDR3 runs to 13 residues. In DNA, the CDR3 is TGTGCCAGCAGCCGACGGGATAATTCACCCCTCCACTTT. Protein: CASSRRDNSPLHF.

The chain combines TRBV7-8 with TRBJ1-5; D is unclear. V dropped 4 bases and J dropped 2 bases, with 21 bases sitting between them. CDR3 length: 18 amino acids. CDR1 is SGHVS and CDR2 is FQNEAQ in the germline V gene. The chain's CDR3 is CASSYKRVPEGGNQPQHF. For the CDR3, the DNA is TGTGCCAGCAGCTATAAACGGGTCCCGGAGGGCGGCAATCAGCCCCAGCATTTT.

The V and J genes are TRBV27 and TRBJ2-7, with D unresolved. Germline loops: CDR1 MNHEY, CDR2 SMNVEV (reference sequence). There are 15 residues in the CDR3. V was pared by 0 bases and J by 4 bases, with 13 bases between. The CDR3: CASSLSGSSSYEQYF. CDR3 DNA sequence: TGTGCCAGCAGTTTATCCGGGTCCTCTTCTTACGAGCAGTACTTC.

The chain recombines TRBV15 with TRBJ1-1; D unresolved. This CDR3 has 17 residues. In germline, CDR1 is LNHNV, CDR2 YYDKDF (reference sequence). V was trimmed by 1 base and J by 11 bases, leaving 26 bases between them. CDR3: CATSRARETPTLREAFF. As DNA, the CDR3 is TGTGCCACCAGCAGAGCCAGAGAAACCCCCACCCTTAGGGAGGCTTTCTTT.

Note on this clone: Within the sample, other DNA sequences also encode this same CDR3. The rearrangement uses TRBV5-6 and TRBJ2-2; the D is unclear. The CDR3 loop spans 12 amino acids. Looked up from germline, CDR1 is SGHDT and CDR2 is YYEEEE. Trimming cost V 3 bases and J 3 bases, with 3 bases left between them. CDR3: CASSSYTGELFF. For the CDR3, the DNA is TGTGCCAGCAGCTCGTACACCGGGGAGCTGTTTTTT.

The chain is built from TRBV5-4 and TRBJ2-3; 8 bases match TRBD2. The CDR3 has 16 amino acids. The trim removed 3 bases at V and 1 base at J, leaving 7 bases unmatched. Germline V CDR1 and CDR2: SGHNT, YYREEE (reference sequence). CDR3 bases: TGTGCCAGCAGCTGGTGGGGGCGGGGGGGCACAGATACGCAGTATTTT. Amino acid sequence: CASSWWGRGGTDTQYF.

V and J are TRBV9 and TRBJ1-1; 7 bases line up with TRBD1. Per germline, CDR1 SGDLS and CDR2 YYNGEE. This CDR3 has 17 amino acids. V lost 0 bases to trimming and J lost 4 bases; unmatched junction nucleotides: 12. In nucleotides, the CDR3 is TGTGCCAGCAGCGTAGACACAGGTCGACAGGGCGGCACTGAAGCTTTCTTT. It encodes CASSVDTGRQGGTEAFF.

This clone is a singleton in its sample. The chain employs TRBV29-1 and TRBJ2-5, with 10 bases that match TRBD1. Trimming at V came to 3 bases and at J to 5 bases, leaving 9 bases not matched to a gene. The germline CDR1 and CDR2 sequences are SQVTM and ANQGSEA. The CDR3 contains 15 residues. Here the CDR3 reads CSVDGDRGGLETQYF. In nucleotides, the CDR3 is TGCAGCGTTGATGGGGACAGGGGAGGGCTGGAGACCCAGTACTTC.

The CDR3 sequence is CASRLGGPAWETQYF. DNA for the CDR3: TGTGCCAGCAGACTGGGGGGTCCTGCCTGGGAGACCCAGTACTTC. V is TRBV2 and J is TRBJ2-5; D is perhaps TRBD2 (6 bases). Deletions cut 6 bases from V and 5 bases from J, with 19 bases between. CDR1 and CDR2 (germline): SNHLY, FYNNEI. The CDR3 runs to 15 residues.

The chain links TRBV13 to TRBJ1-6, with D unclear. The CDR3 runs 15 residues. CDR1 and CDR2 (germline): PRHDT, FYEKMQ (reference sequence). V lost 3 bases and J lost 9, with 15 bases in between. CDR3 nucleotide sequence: TGTGCCAGCAGCTTCACCGGGCAGAGTAGTTCACCCCTCCACTTT. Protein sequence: CASSFTGQSSSPLHF.

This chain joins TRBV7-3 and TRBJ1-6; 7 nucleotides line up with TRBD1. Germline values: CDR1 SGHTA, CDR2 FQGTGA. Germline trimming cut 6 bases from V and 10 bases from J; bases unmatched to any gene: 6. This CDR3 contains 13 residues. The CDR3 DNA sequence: TGTGCCAGCAGTCGACAGGGTAACTCACCCCTCCACTTT. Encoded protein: CASSRQGNSPLHF.

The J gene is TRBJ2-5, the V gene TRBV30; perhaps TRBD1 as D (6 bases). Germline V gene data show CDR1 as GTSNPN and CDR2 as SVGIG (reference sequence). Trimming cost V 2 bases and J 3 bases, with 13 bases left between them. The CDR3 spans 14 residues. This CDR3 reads CAWSSQGKEETQYF. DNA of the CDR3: TGTGCCTGGAGTTCACAGGGAAAGGAAGAGACCCAGTACTTC.

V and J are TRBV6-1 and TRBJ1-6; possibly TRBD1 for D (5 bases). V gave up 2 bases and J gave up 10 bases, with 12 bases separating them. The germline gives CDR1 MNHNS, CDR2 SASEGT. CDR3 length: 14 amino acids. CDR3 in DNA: TGTGCCAGCAGTGAAAGGGGCAACAACTCACCCCTCCACTTT. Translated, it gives CASSERGNNSPLHF.

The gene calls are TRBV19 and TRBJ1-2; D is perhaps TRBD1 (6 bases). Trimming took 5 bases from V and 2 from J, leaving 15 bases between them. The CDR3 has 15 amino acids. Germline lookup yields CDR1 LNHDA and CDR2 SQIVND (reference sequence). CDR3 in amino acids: CASSDRGGPNYGYTF. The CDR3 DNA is TGTGCCAGTAGTGACCGAGGGGGTCCAAACTATGGCTACACCTTC.

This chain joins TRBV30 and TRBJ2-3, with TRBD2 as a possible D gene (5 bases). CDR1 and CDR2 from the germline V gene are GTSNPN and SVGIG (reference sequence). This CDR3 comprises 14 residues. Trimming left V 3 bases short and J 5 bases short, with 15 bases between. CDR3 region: CAWRLGAFRDTQYF. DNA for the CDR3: TGTGCCTGGAGACTAGGCGCATTCAGAGATACGCAGTATTTT. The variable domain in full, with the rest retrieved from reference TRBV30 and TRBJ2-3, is SQTIHQWPATLVQPVGSPLSLECTVEGTSNPNLYWYRQAAGRGLQLLFYSVGIGQISSEVPQNLSASRPQDRQFILSSKKLLLSDSGFYLCAWRLGAFRDTQYFGPGTRLTVL.

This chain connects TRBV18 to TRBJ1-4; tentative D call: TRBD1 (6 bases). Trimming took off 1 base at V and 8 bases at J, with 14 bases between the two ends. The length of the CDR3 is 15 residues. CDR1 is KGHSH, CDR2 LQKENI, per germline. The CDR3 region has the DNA TGTGCCAGCTCACCACGAGGGGGTCTTGGCGAAAAACTGTTTTTT. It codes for CASSPRGGLGEKLFF.

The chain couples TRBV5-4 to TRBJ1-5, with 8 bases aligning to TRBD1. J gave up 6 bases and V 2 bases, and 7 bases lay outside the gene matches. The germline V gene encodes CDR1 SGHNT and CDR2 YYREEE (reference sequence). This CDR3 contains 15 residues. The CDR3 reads CASSLQGVQGQPQHF. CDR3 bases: TGTGCCAGCAGCTTACAGGGGGTGCAGGGTCAGCCCCAGCATTTT.

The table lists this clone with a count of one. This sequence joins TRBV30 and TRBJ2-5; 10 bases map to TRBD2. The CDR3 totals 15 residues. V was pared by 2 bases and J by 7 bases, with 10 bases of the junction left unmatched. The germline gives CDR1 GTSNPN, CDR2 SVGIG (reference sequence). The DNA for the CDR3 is TGTGCCTGGAGTTCATGGACTAGCGGTCATGGGACCCAGTACTTC. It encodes CAWSSWTSGHGTQYF.